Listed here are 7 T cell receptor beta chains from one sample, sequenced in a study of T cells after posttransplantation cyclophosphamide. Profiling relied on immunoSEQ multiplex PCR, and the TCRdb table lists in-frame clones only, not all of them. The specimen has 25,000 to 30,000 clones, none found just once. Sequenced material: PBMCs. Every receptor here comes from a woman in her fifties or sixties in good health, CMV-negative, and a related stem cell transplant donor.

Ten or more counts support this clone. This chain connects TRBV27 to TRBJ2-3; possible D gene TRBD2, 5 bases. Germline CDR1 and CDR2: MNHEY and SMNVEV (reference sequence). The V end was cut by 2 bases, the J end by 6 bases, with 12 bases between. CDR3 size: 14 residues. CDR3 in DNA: TGTGCCAGCAGTTTAAGCGGCCTTTGGGATACGCAGTATTTT. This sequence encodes CASSLSGLWDTQYF.

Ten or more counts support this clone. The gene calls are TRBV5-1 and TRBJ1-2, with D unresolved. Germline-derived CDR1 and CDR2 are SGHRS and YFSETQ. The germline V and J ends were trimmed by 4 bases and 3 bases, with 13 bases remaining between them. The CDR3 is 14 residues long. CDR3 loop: CASSPGEVYYGYTF. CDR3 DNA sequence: TGCGCCAGCAGCCCCGGGGAGGTTTACTATGGCTACACCTTC.

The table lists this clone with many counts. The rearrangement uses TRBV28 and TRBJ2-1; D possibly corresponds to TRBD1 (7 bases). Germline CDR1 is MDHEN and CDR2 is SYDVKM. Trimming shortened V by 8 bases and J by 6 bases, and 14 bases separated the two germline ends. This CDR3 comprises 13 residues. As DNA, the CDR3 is TGTGCCAGCTGCGGGACAGTGGTCAATGAGCAGTTCTTC. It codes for CASCGTVVNEQFF.

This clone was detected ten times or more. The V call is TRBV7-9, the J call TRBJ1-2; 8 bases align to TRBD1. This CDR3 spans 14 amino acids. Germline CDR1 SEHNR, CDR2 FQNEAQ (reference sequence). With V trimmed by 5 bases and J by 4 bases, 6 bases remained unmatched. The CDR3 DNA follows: TGTGCCAGCAGCGCAGGACAGGGAAGCTATGGCTACACCTTC. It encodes CASSAGQGSYGYTF.

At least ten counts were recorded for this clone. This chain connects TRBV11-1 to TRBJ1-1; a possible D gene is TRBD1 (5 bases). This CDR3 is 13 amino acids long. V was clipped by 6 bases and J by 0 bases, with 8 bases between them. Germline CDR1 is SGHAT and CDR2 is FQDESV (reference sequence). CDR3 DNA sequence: TGTGCCAGCAGACAGGAACTGAACACTGAAGCTTTCTTT. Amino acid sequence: CASRQELNTEAFF.

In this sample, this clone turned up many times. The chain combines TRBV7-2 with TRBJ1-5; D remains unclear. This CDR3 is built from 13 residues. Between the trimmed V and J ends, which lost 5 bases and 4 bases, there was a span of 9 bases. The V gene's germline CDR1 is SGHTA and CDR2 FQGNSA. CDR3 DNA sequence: TGTGCCAGCAGCCTCCTAACTAATCAGCCCCAGCATTTT. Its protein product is CASSLLTNQPQHF.

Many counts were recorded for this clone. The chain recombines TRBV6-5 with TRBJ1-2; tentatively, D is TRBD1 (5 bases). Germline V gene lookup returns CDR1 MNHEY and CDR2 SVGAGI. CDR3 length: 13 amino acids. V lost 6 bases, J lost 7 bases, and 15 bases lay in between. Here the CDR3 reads CASSPGTGSGYTF. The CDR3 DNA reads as TGTGCCAGCAGCCCCGGGACTGGGTCTGGCTACACCTTC.